These T cell receptor beta chains were read from a single sample in a study of T cells expressing NK-cell markers. For each CDR3 protein, TCRdb gives one entry from its re-call of the 5' RACE reads, without DNA. This table holds some 120,000 distinct CDR3 sequences. Sequencing used blood T cells: a sorted CD56 or NKG2C T cell subset, CD4+ or CD8+ T cells, or bulk PBMC T cells (not recorded which). Receptors were obtained from a woman aged 18 to 75 in good health. Each CDR3 is given with its conserved first and last residue.

CDR3 protein,J gene,V gene
CASSLRGTSYEQYF,TRBJ2-7,TRBV5-4
CASSLASSSYEQYF,TRBJ2-7,TRBV7-6
CASSLGGATDTQYF,TRBJ2-3,TRBV3-1
CASSRGTTTTPFNEQFF,TRBJ2-1,TRBV7-9
CASSFGPAGANEKLFF,TRBJ1-4,TRBV27
CASSLGVYNEQFF,TRBJ2-1,TRBV27
CASSYTGEQYF,TRBJ2-7,TRBV6-5
CALVEDSGNTIYF,TRBJ1-3,TRBV7-9
CANSGGPSYNEQFF,TRBJ2-1,TRBV7-9
CASSWEPPGSTGELFF,TRBJ2-2,TRBV5-5
CASSLSSGDYGYTF,TRBJ1-2,TRBV7-8
CASSQSDRATLNTGELFF,TRBJ2-2,TRBV23-1
CSVEGGGTNYGYTF,TRBJ1-2,TRBV29-1
CASSSLKGSYEQYF,TRBJ2-7,TRBV4-3
CASSGPGAPRGSNQPQHF,TRBJ1-5,TRBV4-1
CAWRVAGGLYEQYF,TRBJ2-7,TRBV30
CASSYIDRGQETQYF,TRBJ2-5,TRBV7-9
CASSQDHGLSYEQYF,TRBJ2-7,TRBV4-2
CARQEQSSTEAFF,TRBJ1-1,TRBV30
CASSQLQETQYF,TRBJ2-5,TRBV14
CASSYLAGGRNEQFF,TRBJ2-1,TRBV7-3
CANARDRGLAGTYEQYF,TRBJ2-7,TRBV11-1
CAGGQPNTGELFF,TRBJ2-2,TRBV7-9
CASSVRSGETQYF,TRBJ2-5,TRBV9
CASSQASYEQYF,TRBJ2-7,TRBV4-2
CASSLIAAREQYF,TRBJ2-7,TRBV28
CATSRDPAGAIVGELFF,TRBJ2-2,TRBV15
CASGGQGADNSPLHF,TRBJ1-6,TRBV7-9
CASSLDRPGQISYNEQFF,TRBJ2-1,TRBV7-8